The 5 T cell receptor beta chains below come from one sample, sequenced in a study of blood T cell repertoires in COVID-19 (TCRdb year 2020). The library was produced with the immunoSEQ multiplex PCR assay. The immuneACCESS repertoire file appears here via TCRdb, limited to in-frame rearrangements. These files lack a portion of the clones; in checked studies, under half of the deficit traces to unresolved V genes, and the cause of the others is not known. The sample yields more than 100,000 clones; around 86% were counted once. 8.4% of the sample is taken by the ten largest. Source material: peripheral blood. The receptors were sampled from a woman aged 55-69 years with active or convalescent COVID-19.

A single count supports this clone. The chain recombines TRBV28 with TRBJ1-1, with TRBD1 identical over 11 bases. Trimming at V came to 3 bases and at J to 1 base, leaving 4 bases not matched to a gene. Germline CDR1 and CDR2: MDHEN and SYDVKM. This CDR3 region has 16 residues. Written as DNA, the CDR3 is TGTGCCAGCAGTTTTGGGGACAGGGGGAGGAACACTGAAGCTTTCTTT. It translates to CASSFGDRGRNTEAFF.

The rearrangement uses TRBV6-2 or TRBV6-3 and TRBJ1-5; 7 positions agree with TRBD1. V lost 2 bases to trimming and J lost 7 bases; unmatched junction nucleotides: 8. CDR1 and CDR2 (germline): MNHEY, SVGEGT. There are 15 residues in the CDR3. The CDR3 DNA reads TGTGCCAGCAGTTACCAGGCAGGGGGAATCCAGCCCCAGCATTTT. Protein product: CASSYQAGGIQPQHF.

This clone was seen just once. This chain uses TRBV6-5 with TRBJ2-2; 8 bases are shared with TRBD2. The germline gives CDR1 MNHEY, CDR2 SVGAGI. The junction had 3 bases not matched to a gene; V was cut back by 6 bases and J by 0 bases. The CDR3 extends over 15 amino acids. CDR3 sequence (DNA): TGTGCCAGCAGAACTAGCGGCACGAACACCGGGGAGCTGTTTTTT. Its translation is CASRTSGTNTGELFF.

This rearrangement joins TRBV5-1 to TRBJ1-4; 9 bases fit TRBD1. Trimming took 0 bases from V and 5 from J; bases not matched to a gene: 2. The CDR3 covers 15 residues. The germline gives CDR1 SGHRS, CDR2 YFSETQ. In nucleotides, the CDR3 is TGCGCCAGCAGCTTGGGACAGGGGGGAAATGAAAAACTGTTTTTT. Protein: CASSLGQGGNEKLFF.

The chain links TRBV30 to TRBJ1-1; no clear D gene. The germline gives CDR1 GTSNPN, CDR2 SVGIG (reference sequence). V shed 3 bases and J shed 4 bases, with 12 bases lying between them. The CDR3 covers 13 residues. CDR3: CAWREGRGTEAFF. In nucleotides, the CDR3 is TGTGCCTGGAGGGAGGGTCGGGGCACTGAAGCTTTCTTT.